This TCR beta chain comes out of a study of blood T cell repertoires in COVID-19 (TCRdb year 2020). Turning to the overall study: Samples covering the acute and convalescent phases of COVID-19 were provided by collaborators in the United States, Italy and Spain. A freely available public database, intended as a resource for researchers studying the immune response to SARS-CoV-2, is where the repertoires were released. Nearly every sample came with metadata listing a de-identified subject ID, COVID-19 status, age in years and sex. Samples came from the ongoing ImmuneRACE study (first 160 participants) plus 1,254 subjects from 6 global collaborators. HLA class I and class II types, where available, came from metadata supplied by the sample provider rather than from assay-based typing. The prospective study material was composed of cDNA or gDNA derived from T cells, B-cell-depleted T cells, or PBMCs. Subjects who had been exposed to COVID-19, were actively infected with it, or had recovered from it provided the deeply sampled blood TCRbeta repertoires that made up the dataset. Overall study results and their limits: The amount of clinical and demographic metadata varied by source and participant and was provided uncurated.

There are a few counts of this clone. Its antigen remains undetermined. Per-nucleotide qualities are absent, and no much larger clonotype sits a single base away. TCRbeta CDR3 regions were amplified from genomic DNA by means of the immunoSEQ Assay, a bias-controlled multiplex PCR. The study's processing was this. The number of nucleated cells in each sample was estimated from the amplification of reference gene primers within the assay. To quantify the absolute abundance of each unique TCRbeta CDR3 rearrangement, sequence reads were collapsed and filtered. For each sample, productive Simpson clonality was calculated as the square root of Simpson's diversity index across productive rearrangements. In its TCRdb copy, this immuneACCESS table keeps in-frame sequences only and misses some clones. Where compared with another copy, unresolved V genes explain less than half of these, and the others have no known cause. The V and J calls and clone size are taken from that table; D and trimming were inferred from the DNA. For this sample the table gives fewer than 350,000 clones, of which around 85% were detected only once. The top ten clonotypes cover approximately 5.7% of the sample.

Including the terminal cysteine and phenylalanine, the CDR3 comprises 16 residues. Only CDR3 DNA remains: 48 bases, in frame from the first base. CDR1 and CDR2 are read off the germline V gene (reference sequence) as SEHNR and FQNEAQ. V is cut by 5 bases and J by 6 bases, and the space between the germline ends is 20 bases. Enrolling through a virtual design, the prospective study's participants ranged in age from about 18 to 100 years and lived across 24 United States geographic areas. In the prospective study, participants were assigned to cohorts based on the clinical history participants reported in a screening survey and a study questionnaire. ImmuneRACE Cohort 3 recovered participants were defined by two consecutive negative NP/OP PCR tests, healthcare professional clearance, or symptom resolution. In the prospective study, whole blood, serum and a nasopharyngeal or oropharyngeal swab were collected from each participant by mobile phlebotomists. Over an approximately 2-month period, participants in the prospective study had the option of providing additional blood draws and questionnaires. Before DNA extraction, prospective study blood samples were shipped either frozen or at room temperature.

This TCR was recovered from a woman between 40 and 55 years old who had recovered from COVID-19. The V and J segments used are TRBV7-9 and TRBJ2-1; a tentative D match to TRBD2 spans 6 bases. Sample: PBMCs or T cells enriched from blood (not recorded which). The CDR3 reads as follows: CASSAWDSGLSNEQFF. Here is the DNA: TGTGCCAGCAGCGCCTGGGACTCGGGGCTCTCCAATGAGCAGTTCTTC.